This T cell receptor (beta chain) derives from a study of T cells in Graves' hyperthyroidism and ophthalmopathy (dated by TCRdb to about 2019). Some background on the complete study: Peripheral blood samples were taken at the time of initial diagnosis, prior to any treatment. The 100 discovery patients were randomly split 7:3 into training and test sets. Once sampling was done, hyperthyroidism patients were given methimazole at a starting dose of 30 mg daily, whereas ophthalmopathy patients were given high-dose intravenous methylprednisolone. In more than 5 Graves' hyperthyroidism patients, the study also compared T-cell repertoires from thyroid tissue with T-cell repertoires from blood. An independent validation cohort of 18 to 20 hyperthyroidism patients and about 16 patients who later progressed to ophthalmopathy tested prospective prediction of ophthalmopathy. To identify distinguishing TCR V-J signatures, a discovery cohort of 100 patients was used, comprising under 45 with Graves' ophthalmopathy and some 60 with stable Graves' hyperthyroidism. According to the paper, TCR Vbeta CDR3 sequencing was carried out on some 130 peripheral blood samples, which came from some 41 ophthalmopathy, some 73 hyperthyroidism and roughly 17 progressor patients. Study-level results and caveats: In validation, progression to ophthalmopathy was predicted by the model with 55% to 71% sensitivity and 72.22% specificity, a median of approximately 6.5 months before onset. In cross-validation, a model built on a 13 V-J signature told ophthalmopathy apart from stable hyperthyroidism with less than 90% sensitivity and roughly 81% specificity, and in testing the same model reached 80%/75%. Most expanded thyroid clonotypes (frequency above 0.001) were also detected in blood, a finding suggesting that blood repertoires may reflect thyroid immune responses. Sample size was not statistically predetermined, and investigators were not blinded to group allocation.

The TCR beta CDR3 regions were amplified from the RNA transcripts. The first round of RT-PCR for the TCR CDR3 was performed with the HTBI primer set and the Qiagen OneStep RT-PCR kit. The libraries were constructed in a second round of multiplex PCR and then size-selected and purified. Sequencing of the libraries was done on an Illumina HiSeq2000 using paired-end 100 bp reads. The original methods were these. SOAPnuke was used to process the raw data, throwing out any read that contained adapters or uncalled bases, had a mean Phred below 15, or lacked an exact constant-primer or identifier match. COPE v1.2.5 was used to merge the high-quality paired reads, and each unique nucleotide sequence was defined as a clonotype. Clonotypes were aligned to IMGT TRBV, TRBD and TRBJ reference segments using MiTCR v1.1. Analysis was restricted to V-J combinations with a frequency above 0.0001, which covered about 99% of repertoires. A TCS score was defined as the ratio of F50 (clonal expansion) to E x V (chaos), with BLOSUM62-based TCRdist applied between CDR3 peptides within each V-J. Welch's t-statistics and random forest reduced roughly 540 V-J features to around 14, which were used in a naive Bayes classifier (R e1071). TCRdb trimmed public reads at Q25 via fastp, called clones via MiXCR and kept in-frame beta chains. Each record represents a unique CDR3 protein, reported with the most common genes and DNA among its rows. These V and J calls originate from TCRdb's pipeline instead of the authors' own analysis. The sample records a few hundred thousand distinct CDR3 sequences, about 15% of which are singletons. The ten biggest clones cover around 7.3% of the sample.

Graves' hyperthyroidism was defined as stable when no progression to ophthalmopathy occurred over 18 months of follow-up. The hyperthyroidism patients were between 18 and 65 years old and newly diagnosed, with a disease duration of less than 2 months. Any patient with an uncontrolled infection, another autoimmune disease, pregnancy or lactation was excluded. Diagnoses were established on the basis of clinical symptoms, serum thyroxine and TRAb, thyroid ultrasound, and orbital computed tomography. PBMCs were separated from around 9.1 ml of fresh peripheral blood using Ficoll-Paque density gradient centrifugation. Trizol reagent was used to extract total RNA, and RNA quality was then checked on an Agilent 2100 Bioanalyzer. From its cysteine to its phenylalanine, the CDR3 spans 15 amino acids. The DNA shown is the 45-base CDR3, in frame from base 1. The germline V gene encodes CDR1 SGHRS and CDR2 YFSETQ. V loses 0 bases of germline sequence and J loses 0 bases, and the interval between the two ends is 8 bases.

This clonotype was seen repeatedly, ten times or more. It has no known antigen specificity. No base qualities exist here, and no much larger clone lies one base off it. This receptor was identified in a woman in her 30s with Graves' hyperthyroidism. The sequenced sample was blood. The chain employs TRBV5-1 and TRBJ2-3, with no confidently assigned D gene. The CDR3 reads as follows: CASSLERFSTDTQYF. The sequence in DNA is TGCGCCAGCAGCTTGGAACGTTTCAGCACAGATACGCAGTATTTT. The entire variable domain, with the stretches around the CDR3 drawn from the reference TRBV5-1 and TRBJ2-3 proteins, is KAGVTQTPRYLIKTRGQQVTLSCSPISGHRSVSWYQQTPGQGLQFLFEYFSETQRNKGNFPGRFSGRQFSNSRSEMNVSTLELGDSALYLCASSLERFSTDTQYFGPGTRLTVL.